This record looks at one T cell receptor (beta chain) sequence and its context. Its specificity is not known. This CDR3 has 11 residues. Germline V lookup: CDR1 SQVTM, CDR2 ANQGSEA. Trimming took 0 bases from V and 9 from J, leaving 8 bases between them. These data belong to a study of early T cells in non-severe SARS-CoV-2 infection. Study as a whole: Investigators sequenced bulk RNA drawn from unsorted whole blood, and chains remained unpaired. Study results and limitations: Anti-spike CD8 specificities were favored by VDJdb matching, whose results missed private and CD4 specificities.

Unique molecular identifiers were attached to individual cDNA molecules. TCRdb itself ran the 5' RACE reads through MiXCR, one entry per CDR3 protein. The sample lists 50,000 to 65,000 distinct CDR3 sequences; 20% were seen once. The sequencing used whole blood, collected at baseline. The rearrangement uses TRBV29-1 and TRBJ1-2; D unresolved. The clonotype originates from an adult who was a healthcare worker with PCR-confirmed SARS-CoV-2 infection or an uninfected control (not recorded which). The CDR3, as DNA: TGCAGCGTTGAAGATAACATCTGCTACACCTTC. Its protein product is CSVEDNICYTF.